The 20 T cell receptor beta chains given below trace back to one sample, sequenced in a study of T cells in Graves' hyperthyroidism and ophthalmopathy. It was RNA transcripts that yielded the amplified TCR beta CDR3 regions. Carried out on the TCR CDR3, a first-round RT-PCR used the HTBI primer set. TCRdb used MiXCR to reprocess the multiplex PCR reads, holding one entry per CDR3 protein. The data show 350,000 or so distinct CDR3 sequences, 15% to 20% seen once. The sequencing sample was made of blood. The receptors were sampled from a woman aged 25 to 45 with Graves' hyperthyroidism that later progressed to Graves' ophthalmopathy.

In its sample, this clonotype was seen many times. The CDR3 DNA sequence: TGTGCCAGCAGCCGACTCTCCTACGAGCAGTACTTC. Protein: CASSRLSYEQYF. The chain employs TRBV3-1 and TRBJ2-7; D not resolved. CDR1 and CDR2 from the germline V gene are LGHDT and YNNKEL (reference sequence). Trimming took off 4 bases at V and 0 bases at J, with 4 bases between the two ends. This CDR3 region has 12 residues.

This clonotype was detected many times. The CDR3 DNA is TGTGCCATCAGTGACCGTCCTTTACTCGATGAGCAGTTCTTC. Residues: CAISDRPLLDEQFF. This chain links TRBV10-3 with TRBJ2-1; D uncertain. CDR1 and CDR2 from the germline V gene are ENHRY and SYGVKD. The length of the CDR3 is 14 residues. The ends were cut back, 3 bases at V and 8 bases at J, with 14 bases in the middle.

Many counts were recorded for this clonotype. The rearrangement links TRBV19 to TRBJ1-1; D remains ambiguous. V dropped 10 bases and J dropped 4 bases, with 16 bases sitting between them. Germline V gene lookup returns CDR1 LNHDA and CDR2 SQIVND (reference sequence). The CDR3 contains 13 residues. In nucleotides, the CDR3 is TGTGCCACCCGTGGTAATGAGGGCACTGAAGCTTTCTTT. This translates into CATRGNEGTEAFF.

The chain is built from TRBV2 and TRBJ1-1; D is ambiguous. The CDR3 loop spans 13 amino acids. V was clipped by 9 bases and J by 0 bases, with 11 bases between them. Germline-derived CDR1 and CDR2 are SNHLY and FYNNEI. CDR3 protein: CASRDGMNTEAFF. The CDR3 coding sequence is TGTGCCAGTAGAGACGGTATGAACACTGAAGCTTTCTTT. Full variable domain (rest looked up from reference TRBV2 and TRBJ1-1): EPEVTQTPSHQVTQMGQEVILRCVPISNHLYFYWYRQILGQKVEFLVSFYNNEISEKSEIFDDQFSVERPDGSNFTLKIRSTKLEDSAMYFCASRDGMNTEAFFGQGTRLTVV.

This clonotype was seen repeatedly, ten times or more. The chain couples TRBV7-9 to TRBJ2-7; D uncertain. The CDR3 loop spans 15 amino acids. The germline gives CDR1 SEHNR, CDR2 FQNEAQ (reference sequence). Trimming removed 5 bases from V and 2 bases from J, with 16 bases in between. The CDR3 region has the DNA TGTGCCAGCAGCCCCGCCTCGAGGTCAACCTACGAGCAGTACTTC. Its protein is CASSPASRSTYEQYF.

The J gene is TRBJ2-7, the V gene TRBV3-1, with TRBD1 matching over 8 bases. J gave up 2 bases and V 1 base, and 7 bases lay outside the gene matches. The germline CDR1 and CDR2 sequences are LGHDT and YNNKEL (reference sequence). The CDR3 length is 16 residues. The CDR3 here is CASSQAYRGEAYEQYF. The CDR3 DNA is TGTGCCAGCAGCCAAGCCTACAGGGGGGAGGCCTACGAGCAGTACTTC.

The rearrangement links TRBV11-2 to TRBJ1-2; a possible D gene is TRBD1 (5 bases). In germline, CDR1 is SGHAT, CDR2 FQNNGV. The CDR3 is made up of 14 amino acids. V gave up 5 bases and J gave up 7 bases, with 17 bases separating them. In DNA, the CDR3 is TGTGCCAGCAGCGAGGCATTCGGGACCTCTGGCTACACCTTC. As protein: CASSEAFGTSGYTF.

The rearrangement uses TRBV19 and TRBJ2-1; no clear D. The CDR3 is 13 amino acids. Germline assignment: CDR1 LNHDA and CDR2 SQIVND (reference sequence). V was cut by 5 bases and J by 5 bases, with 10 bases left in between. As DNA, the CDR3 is TGTGCCAGTAGTCTCGGCTTTAACAATGAGCAGTTCTTC. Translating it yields CASSLGFNNEQFF.

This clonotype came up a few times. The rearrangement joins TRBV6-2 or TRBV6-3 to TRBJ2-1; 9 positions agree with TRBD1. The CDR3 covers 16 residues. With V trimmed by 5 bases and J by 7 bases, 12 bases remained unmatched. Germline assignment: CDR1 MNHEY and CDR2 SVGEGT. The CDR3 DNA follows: TGTGCCAGCAGTCACAGAGCGGACAGGGGTGGGAATGAGCAGTTCTTC. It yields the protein CASSHRADRGGNEQFF.

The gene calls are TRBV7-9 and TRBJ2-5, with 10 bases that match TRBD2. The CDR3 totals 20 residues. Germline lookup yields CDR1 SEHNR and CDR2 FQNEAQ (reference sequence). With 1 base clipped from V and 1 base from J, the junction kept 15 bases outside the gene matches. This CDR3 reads CASSLVRSPTSGDLQETQYF. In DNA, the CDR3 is TGTGCCAGCAGCTTAGTAAGATCCCCCACTAGCGGGGACCTCCAAGAGACCCAGTACTTC.

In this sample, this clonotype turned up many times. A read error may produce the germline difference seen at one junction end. This chain's CDR3 is CASREGGEAFF. The CDR3, as DNA: TGTGCCAGCAGGGAAGGGGGAGAAGCTTTCTTT. This chain uses TRBV2 with TRBJ1-1; maybe TRBD1 (6 bases). Germline V gives CDR1 SNHLY, CDR2 FYNNEI. CDR3 length: 11 amino acids.

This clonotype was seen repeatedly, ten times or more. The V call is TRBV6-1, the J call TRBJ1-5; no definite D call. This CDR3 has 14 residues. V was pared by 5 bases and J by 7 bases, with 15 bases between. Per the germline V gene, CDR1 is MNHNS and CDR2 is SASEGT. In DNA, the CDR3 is TGTGCCAGCAGTTACAGCCCCAAACTCCAGCCCCAGCATTTT. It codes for CASSYSPKLQPQHF.

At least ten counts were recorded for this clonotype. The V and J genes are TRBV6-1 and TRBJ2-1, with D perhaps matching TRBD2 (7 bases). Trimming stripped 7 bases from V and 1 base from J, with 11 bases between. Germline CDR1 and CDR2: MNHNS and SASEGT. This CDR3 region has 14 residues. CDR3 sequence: CASKGGVSYNEQFF. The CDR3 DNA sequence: TGTGCCAGCAAAGGGGGGGTTTCCTACAATGAGCAGTTCTTC.

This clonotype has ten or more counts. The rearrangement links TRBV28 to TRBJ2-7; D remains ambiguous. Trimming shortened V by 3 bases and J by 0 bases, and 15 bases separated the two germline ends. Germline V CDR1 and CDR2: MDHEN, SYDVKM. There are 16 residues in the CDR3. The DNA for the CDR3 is TGTGCCAGCAGTTTCGTCCTCGAGAAGGGCTCCTACGAGCAGTACTTC. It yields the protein CASSFVLEKGSYEQYF.

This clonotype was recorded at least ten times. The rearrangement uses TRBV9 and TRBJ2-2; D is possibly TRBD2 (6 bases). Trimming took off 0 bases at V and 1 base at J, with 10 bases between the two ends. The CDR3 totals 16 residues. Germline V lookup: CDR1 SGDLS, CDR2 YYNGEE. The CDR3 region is CASSVGPAGNTGELFF. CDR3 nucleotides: TGTGCCAGCAGCGTAGGACCAGCGGGGAACACCGGGGAGCTGTTTTTT.

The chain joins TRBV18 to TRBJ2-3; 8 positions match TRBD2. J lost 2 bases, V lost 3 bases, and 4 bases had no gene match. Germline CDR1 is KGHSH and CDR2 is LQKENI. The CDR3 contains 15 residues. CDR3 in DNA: TGTGCCAGCTCACCCCGACTAGCGAACACAGATACGCAGTATTTT. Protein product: CASSPRLANTDTQYF.

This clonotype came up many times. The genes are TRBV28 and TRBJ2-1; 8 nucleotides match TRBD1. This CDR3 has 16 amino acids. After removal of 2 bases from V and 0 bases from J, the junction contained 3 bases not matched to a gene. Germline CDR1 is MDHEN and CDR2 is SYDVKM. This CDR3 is CASSLPGQVSYNEQFF. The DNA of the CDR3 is TGTGCCAGCAGTTTACCGGGACAGGTCTCCTACAATGAGCAGTTCTTC.

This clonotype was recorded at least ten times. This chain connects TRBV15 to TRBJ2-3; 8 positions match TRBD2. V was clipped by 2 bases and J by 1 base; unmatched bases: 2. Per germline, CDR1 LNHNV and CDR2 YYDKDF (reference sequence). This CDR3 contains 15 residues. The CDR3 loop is CATSRRGGGTDTQYF. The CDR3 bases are TGTGCCACCAGCAGACGGGGGGGCGGCACAGATACGCAGTATTTT.

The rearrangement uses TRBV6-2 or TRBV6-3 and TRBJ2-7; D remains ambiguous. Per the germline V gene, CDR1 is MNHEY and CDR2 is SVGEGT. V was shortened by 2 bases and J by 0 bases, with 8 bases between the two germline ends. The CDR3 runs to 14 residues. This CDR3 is CASSYGRSSYEQYF. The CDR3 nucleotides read TGTGCCAGCAGTTACGGCCGGAGCTCCTACGAGCAGTACTTC.

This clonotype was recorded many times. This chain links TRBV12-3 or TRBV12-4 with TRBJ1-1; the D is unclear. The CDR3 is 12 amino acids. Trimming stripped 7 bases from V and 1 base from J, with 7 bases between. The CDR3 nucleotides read TGTGCCAGCAAGAGGGCGAACACTGAAGCTTTCTTT. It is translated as CASKRANTEAFF.